This TCR beta chain was captured in a study of T cells after somatic rescue of genetic block. The CDR3 spans 13 residues. Germline V CDR1 and CDR2: SGHRS, YFSETQ. The V end lost 1 base, the J end lost 6 bases, and 11 bases lay between the germline ends. Clones were sequenced by immunoSEQ multiplex PCR, and TCRdb holds only the in-frame ones, with some missing. The table lists 100,000 to 120,000 clones, 85% to 95% of them singletons, with about 1.5% in the top ten. This TCR was sampled from a woman aged 18-29 years. The gene calls are TRBV5-1 and TRBJ2-7; either TRBD1 or TRBD2 may fit D (5 bases each). Sequencing was done on a sample of peripheral blood mononuclear cells (PBMCs). DNA for the CDR3: TGCGCCAGCAGCTTGCAACGGGGACCCGAGCAGTACTTC. Translating gives CASSLQRGPEQYF.